This T cell receptor (beta chain) stems from a study of molecular identifiers for immune sequencing clone quantification. Trimming cost V 1 base and J 3 bases, with 11 bases left between them. This CDR3 is built from 15 residues. CDR1 is MGHRA, CDR2 YSYEKL, per germline. Study conclusions and caveats: A single cell's spiked Jurkat TCR RNA was reportedly detectable among 900,000 to 1,000,000 naive cells. Under 1% of molecules in naive cells, but over 97% of effector molecules, belonged to clones above 20 RNA copies.

This clonotype was found many times. Its specificity is unknown. Naive CD8 T cells, phenotype CD8+CD4-CCR7+CD45RA+, were sorted. Previously described methods and listed TCR primers were used for bulk TCR libraries. TCRdb redid the calling of the PCR reads with MiXCR, one entry per CDR3 protein. The table lists more than 450,000 distinct CDR3 sequences, roughly 23% of them singletons. Sequencing was performed on naive CD8+ T cells from blood, with Jurkat cell RNA spiked in. The subset: FACS-sorted CD8+CD4-CCR7+CD45RA+ naive T cells. This chain connects TRBV4-1 to TRBJ2-3; D remains ambiguous. This TCR derives from a human donor in good health. Some libraries in this study had Jurkat cell RNA spiked in. This CDR3 is CASSQVSSTTDTQYF. In DNA, the CDR3 is TGCGCCAGCAGCCAAGTGAGCAGCACAACAGATACGCAGTATTTT.